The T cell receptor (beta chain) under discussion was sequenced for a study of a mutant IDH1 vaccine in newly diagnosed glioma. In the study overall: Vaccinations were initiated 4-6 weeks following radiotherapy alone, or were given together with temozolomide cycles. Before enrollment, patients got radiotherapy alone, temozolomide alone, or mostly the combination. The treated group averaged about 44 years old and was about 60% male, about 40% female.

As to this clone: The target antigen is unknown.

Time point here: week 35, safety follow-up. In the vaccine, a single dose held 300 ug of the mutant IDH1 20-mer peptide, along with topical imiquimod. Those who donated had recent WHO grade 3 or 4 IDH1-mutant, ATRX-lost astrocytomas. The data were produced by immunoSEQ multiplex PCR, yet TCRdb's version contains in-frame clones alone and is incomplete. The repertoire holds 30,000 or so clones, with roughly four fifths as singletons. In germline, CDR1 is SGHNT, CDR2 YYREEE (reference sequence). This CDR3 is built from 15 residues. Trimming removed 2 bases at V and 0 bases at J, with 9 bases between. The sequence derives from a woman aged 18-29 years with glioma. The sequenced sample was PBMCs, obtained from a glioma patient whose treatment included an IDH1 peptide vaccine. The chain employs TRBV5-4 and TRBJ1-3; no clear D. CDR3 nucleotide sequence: TGTGCCAGCAGCTTATGGTCAGACTCTGGAAACACCATATATTTT. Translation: CASSLWSDSGNTIYF.